Here is one TCR beta chain with its context. Its antigen is not identified. These data are taken from a study of T cell responses to AZD1222 COVID-19 vaccine. Points from the study as a whole: Clonal diversity may have been underestimated, and the donors were mostly white British, with more females than males. Close to half of spike-specific TCRs reportedly recognize unmutated variant regions.

The CDR3 spans 14 residues. CDR1 and CDR2 from the germline V gene are SGHRS and YFSETQ. V was cut by 3 bases and J by 7 bases, with 16 bases left in between. Assay: immunoSEQ multiplex PCR; the TCRdb copy retains only in-frame clones and omits some. The profile shows around 100,000 clones, approximately 87% of them singletons. The V gene is TRBV5-1, the J gene TRBJ1-2; tentatively, D is TRBD1 (5 bases). Sequencing used peripheral blood, obtained on day 0 of AZD1222 vaccination. This receptor was taken from an adult in good health. CDR3 sequence reads: CASSWGRIEGGYTF. The CDR3 DNA reads as TGCGCCAGCAGCTGGGGACGGATAGAAGGTGGCTACACCTTC.